One sample yielded the 16 T cell receptor beta chains listed below, sequenced in a study of cytomegalovirus exposure and HLA in healthy donors. Amplification used 60 Vbeta primers and 13 Jbeta primers. Some clones are missing from TCRdb's copy, which holds only in-frame ones; the method was immunoSEQ multiplex PCR. The table has 150,000 to 200,000 clones, around nine tenths seen once. Material: PBMCs. The receptors were sampled from a woman aged 25 to 39 in good health and CMV-seronegative.

This rearrangement joins TRBV5-4 to TRBJ2-3; 8 bases map to TRBD2. After removal of 4 bases from V and 6 bases from J, the junction contained 10 bases not matched to a gene. The CDR3 runs to 15 residues. Per the germline V gene, CDR1 is SGHNT and CDR2 is YYREEE (reference sequence). As DNA, the CDR3 is TGTGCCAGCAGCCCCCCAGCGGGAGCCGGGGATACGCAGTATTTT. It codes for CASSPPAGAGDTQYF.

This clone was seen once. This chain uses TRBV19 with TRBJ1-2; 12 nucleotides line up with TRBD1. The germline V gene encodes CDR1 LNHDA and CDR2 SQIVND (reference sequence). Germline trimming cut 6 bases from V and 7 bases from J; bases unmatched to any gene: 15. This CDR3 is 17 amino acids long. CDR3 residues: CASRRKGQGALKAGYTF. In DNA form, the CDR3 reads TGTGCCAGTAGGAGGAAGGGACAGGGGGCGTTGAAGGCTGGCTACACCTTC.

As regards this clone: A read error is likely, as this CDR3 ends without the conserved phenylalanine or tryptophan. The chain carries TRBV15 and TRBJ2-3; D uncertain. The CDR3 runs 11 residues. The V and J ends lost 8 bases and 6 bases respectively, with 9 bases between them. The germline gives CDR1 LNHNV, CDR2 YYDKDF (reference sequence). CDR3 sequence: CATGPGDTQYV. The CDR3 DNA reads TGTGCCACCGGCCCCGGGGATACGCAGTATGTT.

The chain is built from TRBV5-6 and TRBJ1-6; 10 nucleotides match TRBD1. Germline CDR1 and CDR2: SGHDT and YYEEEE. This CDR3 is 18 amino acids long. J gave up 10 bases and V 1 base, and 14 bases lay outside the gene matches. The CDR3 protein is CASSLYLGAGGQGSPLHF. CDR3 nucleotide sequence: TGTGCCAGCAGCTTGTATTTGGGGGCAGGGGGACAGGGGTCACCCCTCCACTTT.

This chain uses TRBV30 with TRBJ2-2; 10 nucleotides match TRBD2. Germline V gene sequence: CDR1 GTSNPN, CDR2 SVGIG (reference sequence). V lost 3 bases and J lost 3; bases outside the gene matches: 13. This CDR3 is built from 18 residues. The DNA of the CDR3 is TGTGCCTGGAGATTAGGGGCTAGCGGGAGTCGGTACACCGGGGAGCTGTTTTTT. Its translation is CAWRLGASGSRYTGELFF. Based on the CDR3 plus reference TRBV30 and TRBJ2-2, the full variable domain is SQTIHQWPATLVQPVGSPLSLECTVEGTSNPNLYWYRQAAGRGLQLLFYSVGIGQISSEVPQNLSASRPQDRQFILSSKKLLLSDSGFYLCAWRLGASGSRYTGELFFGEGSRLTVL.

This clone was detected only once. The chain combines TRBV5-1 with TRBJ1-4, with D possibly TRBD1 on 5 matching bases. This CDR3 contains 17 residues. CDR1 and CDR2 from the germline V gene are SGHRS and YFSETQ. The V end was cut by 4 bases, the J end by 1 base, with 17 bases between. The CDR3 loop reads CASSRDPGGRTNEKLFF. The CDR3 nucleotides are TGCGCCAGCAGCCGGGACCCCGGGGGTCGAACTAATGAAAAACTGTTTTTT.

This chain uses TRBV10-3 with TRBJ2-5; no clear D. V lost 2 bases to trimming and J lost 5 bases, with 6 bases between them. In germline, CDR1 is ENHRY, CDR2 SYGVKD. The CDR3 is 12 residues long. The CDR3 coding sequence is TGTGCCATCAGTGAGGTCCGGGAGACCCAGTACTTC. Its translation: CAISEVRETQYF.

This rearrangement joins TRBV19 to TRBJ1-1; TRBD1 is a possible D gene (6 bases). In germline, CDR1 is LNHDA, CDR2 SQIVND (reference sequence). V lost 5 bases to trimming and J lost 6 bases, with 16 bases between them. There are 14 residues in the CDR3. The CDR3, as DNA: TGTGCCAGTAGTCCTACAGGGAAAGTGGCTGAAGCTTTCTTT. This gives the protein CASSPTGKVAEAFF.

The CDR3 DNA follows: TGTGCCAGCAGTGATAGAGGACAGGCCTACAGGGCCGAAGCTTTCTTT. Translation gives CASSDRGQAYRAEAFF. This sequence joins TRBV6-1 and TRBJ1-1, with 7 bases lining up with TRBD1. Trimming at V came to 3 bases and at J to 8 bases, leaving 15 bases not matched to a gene. Germline-derived CDR1 and CDR2 are MNHNS and SASEGT. The CDR3 is made up of 16 amino acids.

The chain carries TRBV10-1 and TRBJ2-1; D is unresolved. The CDR3 covers 11 residues. Germline values: CDR1 WNHNN, CDR2 SYGVQD (reference sequence). Trimming took off 5 bases at V and 4 bases at J, with 3 bases between the two ends. The CDR3 sequence is CASSSYNEQFF. In DNA, the CDR3 is TGCGCCAGCAGTTCTTACAATGAGCAGTTCTTC.

Note on this clone: Other DNA sequences of this sample code for an identical CDR3. This chain joins TRBV18 and TRBJ2-5; a possible D gene is TRBD2 (5 bases). Trimming took off 2 bases at V and 3 bases at J, with 7 bases between the two ends. The germline CDR1 and CDR2 sequences are KGHSH and LQKENI. This CDR3 is built from 13 residues. The chain's CDR3 is CASSPGLKETQYF. The DNA for the CDR3 is TGTGCCAGCTCACCAGGACTTAAAGAGACCCAGTACTTC.

This clone appeared once. The J gene is TRBJ1-5, the V gene TRBV7-2, with a possible D match to TRBD1 (6 bases). V shed 3 bases and J shed 6 bases, with 15 bases lying between them. Per the germline V gene, CDR1 is SGHTA and CDR2 is FQGNSA. The CDR3 loop spans 15 amino acids. CDR3 nucleotide sequence: TGTGCCAGCAGCTTGGCAGGGGTGGTAGGTCAGCCCCAGCATTTT. Translation: CASSLAGVVGQPQHF.

The chain recombines TRBV6-6 with TRBJ1-2; 9 bases are a match to TRBD1. The J segment lost 1 base and the V segment lost 2 bases, leaving 5 bases of the junction unmatched. In germline, CDR1 is MNHNY, CDR2 SVGAGI (reference sequence). The CDR3 runs 16 residues. CDR3 region: CASSYRGQGGNYGYTF. The DNA for the CDR3 is TGTGCCAGCAGTTACCGGGGACAGGGTGGTAACTATGGCTACACCTTC.

This clone was counted a single time. The gene calls are TRBV21-1 and TRBJ2-1; the DNA was not compared with TRBD2, the D call given in the table. TRBV21-1 represents a pseudogene. The CDR3 is 14 amino acids. The CDR3 here is CAIEVPRLNNEQFF. The CDR3 region has the DNA TGTGCCATTGAGGTACCGAGGCTCAACAATGAGCAGTTCTTC.

The DNA of the CDR3 is TGTGCAAGTCGCTTAGAACTAGCGGGAGTAAAAGAGACCCAGTACTTC. This sequence encodes CASRLELAGVKETQYF. The gene calls are TRBV12-2 and TRBJ2-5; TRBD2, the table's D call, lacks a check against the DNA. TRBV12-2 is a pseudogene locus. The length of the CDR3 is 16 residues.

The gene calls are TRBV4-1 and TRBJ2-5; 7 bases align to TRBD2. The end of the DNA fits TRBJ2-7 better, so the J call may be wrong. The CDR3 runs to 14 residues. Germline CDR1 is MGHRA and CDR2 is YSYEKL. This CDR3 is CASSPLATTYEQYF. CDR3 nucleotide sequence: TGCGCCAGCAGCCCACTAGCGACAACCTACGAGCAGTACTTC.